This T cell receptor (beta chain) was observed in a study of chemoradiotherapy in HPV16-positive cancers. Samples were taken several times over chemoradiotherapy. General study points: HPV-specific T cells were functionally defined from only two HPV16-positive patients. Candidate HPV-specific clones and E7-related TCR motifs grew in tumor during treatment.

This clone has just a few counts. Its specificity is not known. The germline gives CDR1 LNHDA, CDR2 SQIVND (reference sequence). Unmatched junction bases numbered 21, after V lost 6 bases and J lost 5 bases. The CDR3 covers 18 residues. Clones were read by immunoSEQ multiplex PCR, and TCRdb kept only the in-frame ones, dropping some. The sample lists around 16,000 clones, about three quarters seen once, with 1.3% in the top ten. This chain uses TRBV19 with TRBJ1-1; 7 bases are a match to TRBD1. This TCR was sampled from a human donor with HPV-associated anogenital cancer. Sampling was carried out from a patient who underwent chemoradiotherapy. The CDR3: CASSSLRRVTTGRTEAFF. CDR3 nucleotide sequence: TGTGCCAGTAGCTCCCTTCGGAGAGTTACGACAGGGAGGACTGAAGCTTTCTTT.